This is a list of T cell receptor beta chains from one sample in a study of control samples from healthy donors and cancer patients. The repertoire was sequenced with immunoSEQ multiplex PCR; TCRdb's copy has only in-frame clones and lacks some. There are more than 95,000 clones in the sample; around nine tenths occur only once, and 15% to 20% lies in the top ten. Sequenced input: PBMCs. The origin of the receptors is a man aged 55 to 70 with lung cancer. CDR3s include the opening cysteine and the closing phenylalanine or tryptophan. D genes are given only for firm matches. Size values are once, few and many counts, or a class for expanded clones, and some rows have none.

d_call	v_call	j_call	clone_size	cdr3_nt	cdr3_aa
TRBD1	TRBV11-2	TRBJ2-7	-	TGTGCCAGCAGAACGGGACAGGGGGCCTACGAGCAGTACTTC	CASRTGQGAYEQYF
-	TRBV4-1	TRBJ1-5	-	TGCGCCAGCAGCCAGGGGGCTGGTCAGCCCCAGCATTTT	CASSQGAGQPQHF
-	TRBV7-2	TRBJ1-1	-	TGTGCCAGCAGCCTGGTAGGGAATGAAGCTTTCTTT	CASSLVGNEAFF
-	TRBV12-3/TRBV12-4	TRBJ1-2	-	TGTGCCAGCACCACCGGGACCCACTATGGCTACACCTTC	CASTTGTHYGYTF
-	TRBV19	TRBJ1-2	-	TGTGCCAGTAGTATTATGGGGATCGGCTACACCTTC	CASSIMGIGYTF
-	TRBV7-9	TRBJ1-2	-	TGTGCCAGCAGCACAGACAGGTTCTATGGCTACACCTTC	CASSTDRFYGYTF
TRBD1	TRBV5-1	TRBJ2-1	-	TGCGCCAGCAGCTTCGGACAGGGATGGGACAATGAGCAGTTCTTC	CASSFGQGWDNEQFF
TRBD1	TRBV19	TRBJ2-1	once	TGTGCCAGTAGTATTAGGGCAGGGGGAGAGTCCTACAATGAGCAGTTCTTC	CASSIRAGGESYNEQFF
-	TRBV6-5	TRBJ1-1	-	TGTGCCAGCAAGCAGTTGGGTAACACTGAAGCTTTCTTT	CASKQLGNTEAFF
TRBD1	TRBV7-8	TRBJ1-5	-	TGTGCCAGCAGCCGAACCACAGGGGATACCTATCAGCCCCAGCATTTT	CASSRTTGDTYQPQHF
-	TRBV25-1	TRBJ1-2	-	TGTGCCAGCAGTGACAGTTGGGTGCGCACCTTC	CASSDSWVRTF
TRBD1	TRBV4-1	TRBJ2-3	-	TGCGCCAGCAGCCAGGACAGGGTAATAGATACGCAGTATTTT	CASSQDRVIDTQYF
-	TRBV7-9	TRBJ2-5	-	TGTGCCAGCAGCTTAAGGGCGGGGGAGACCCAGTACTTC	CASSLRAGETQYF
-	TRBV29-1	TRBJ2-3	once	TGCAGCGTTGACAGGGGCGAGGAACACACAGATACGCAGTATTTT	CSVDRGEEHTDTQYF
-	TRBV5-1	TRBJ2-7	-	TGCGCCAGCAGCTTGGAAATCTCCTCCTACGAGCAGTACTTC	CASSLEISSYEQYF
-	TRBV29-1	TRBJ1-1	few	TGCAGCGTTGATGAACAGGCCTACCAAGCTTTCTTT	CSVDEQAYQAFF
-	TRBV3-1/TRBV3-2	TRBJ2-3	-	TGTGCCAGCAGCCGGAACCGAAACTTGGATACGCAGTATTTT	CASSRNRNLDTQYF
TRBD1	TRBV19	TRBJ1-5	once	TGTGCCAGTAGTGTTACGACAGGGCTTGATCAGCCCCAGCATTTT	CASSVTTGLDQPQHF
-	TRBV3-1/TRBV3-2	TRBJ1-2	medium-sized	TGTGCCAGCAGCCAGAACAGGAGGGGTCCCTATGGCTACACCTTC	CASSQNRRGPYGYTF
TRBD2	TRBV18	TRBJ2-1	-	TGTGCCAGCTCACCAATGACTAGCGGATACAATGAGCAGTTCTTC	CASSPMTSGYNEQFF
-	TRBV9	TRBJ2-5	-	TGTGCCAGCAGCGTAGTGGCAGGCCGACAAGAGACCCAGTACTTC	CASSVVAGRQETQYF
TRBD1	TRBV12-3/TRBV12-4	TRBJ2-1	-	TGTGCCAGCAGCCGGGACAGGGGTGATGAGCAGTTCTTC	CASSRDRGDEQFF
TRBD1	TRBV7-2	TRBJ2-2	-	TGTGCCAGCAGCTTCGGGACAGGGGGCTCGGGCGGGGAGCTGTTTTTT	CASSFGTGGSGGELFF
-	TRBV6-5	TRBJ1-5	-	TGTGCCAGCAGCGCCTCGGGGCCCCAGCATTTT	CASSASGPQHF
-	TRBV20-1	TRBJ2-2	-	TGCAGTGCACTTAACACCGGGGAGCTGTTTTTT	CSALNTGELFF
-	TRBV5-4	TRBJ1-5	-	TGTGCCAGCAGCTTGGGAAGCAATCAGCCCCAGCATTTT	CASSLGSNQPQHF
TRBD1	TRBV5-1	TRBJ1-1	-	TGCGCCAGCAGTTTGACTTTGACAGGGGGCCTAGCCCGGGGCGTTTTCTTT	CASSLTLTGGLARGVFF
-	TRBV5-1	TRBJ1-4	-	TGCGCCAGCAGCTTGTTGGACGGTGATGAAAAACTGTTTTTT	CASSLLDGDEKLFF
-	TRBV6-5	TRBJ2-7	-	TGTGCCAGCAAGTACCGGACGGACAATTACGAGCAGTACTTC	CASKYRTDNYEQYF
-	TRBV7-9	TRBJ1-4	-	TGTGCCAGCAGCTTAAGGGCACTAAATGAAAAACTGTTTTTT	CASSLRALNEKLFF
TRBD1	TRBV5-1	TRBJ1-2	-	TGCGCCAGCAGCTTATGGACAGGGAGCGGTGGCTACACCTTC	CASSLWTGSGGYTF
-	TRBV19	TRBJ1-4	-	TGTGCCAGTAGTATACGGACATCCTCCTCTGAAAAACTGTTTTTT	CASSIRTSSSEKLFF
TRBD1	TRBV27	TRBJ1-4	-	TGTGCCAGCGGTGACCCGGGACAGGGGTATGAAAAACTGTTTTTT	CASGDPGQGYEKLFF
-	TRBV18	TRBJ1-6	once	TGTGCCAGCTCCGGGACATCTGGAATCAATTCACCCCTCCACTTT	CASSGTSGINSPLHF
-	TRBV3-1/TRBV3-2	TRBJ1-1	-	TGTGCCAGCAGCTCACAGGGTCGGTGGACTGAAGCTTTCTTT	CASSSQGRWTEAFF